The 25 T cell receptor beta chains below come from one sample, sequenced in a study of CD8 T cells in Susac syndrome. RNA amounts of about 0.5 to 1 ug underwent reverse transcription with random hexamers. TCRdb independently ran MiXCR on the immunoSEQ multiplex PCR reads; one entry per CDR3 protein. The sample includes about 300,000 distinct CDR3 sequences, approximately 85% of them seen just once. The material sequenced was CD8+ T cells from PBMCs. The receptors come from a human donor with multiple sclerosis.

This clonotype was observed a few times. This rearrangement joins TRBV6-2 or TRBV6-3 to TRBJ2-7; D unclear. V dropped 2 bases and J dropped 1 base, with 6 bases sitting between them. The CDR3 is 13 amino acids. CDR1 is MNHEY, CDR2 SVGEGT, per germline. In DNA, the CDR3 is TGTGCCAGCAGTTACGGGATATCCTACGAGCAGTACTTC. Amino acid sequence: CASSYGISYEQYF.

This clonotype has just a few counts. V and J are TRBV7-9 and TRBJ2-5; D is undetermined. Trimming removed 5 bases from V and 1 base from J, with 8 bases in between. There are 13 residues in the CDR3. Germline V gene lookup returns CDR1 SEHNR and CDR2 FQNEAQ (reference sequence). The CDR3 loop is CASSDQSQETQYF. The DNA for the CDR3 is TGTGCCAGCAGCGATCAAAGCCAAGAGACCCAGTACTTC.

The rearrangement joins TRBV4-2 to TRBJ1-6, with D hard to call. This CDR3 spans 12 amino acids. V lost 0 bases and J lost 11, with 5 bases in between. Looked up from germline, CDR1 is LGHNA and CDR2 is YNFKEQ. The CDR3 region is CASSQDRAPLHF. Written as DNA, the CDR3 is TGTGCCAGCAGCCAAGATCGCGCACCCCTCCACTTT.

A single count supports this clonotype. V and J are TRBV20-1 and TRBJ2-1, with D possibly matching TRBD2 (5 bases). The germline V gene encodes CDR1 DFQATT and CDR2 SNEGSKA (reference sequence). This CDR3 contains 14 residues. V was shortened by 0 bases and J by 8 bases, with 14 bases between the two germline ends. The CDR3 spells CSARDMGVVDEQFF. The CDR3 DNA sequence: TGCAGTGCTAGAGACATGGGAGTAGTCGATGAGCAGTTCTTC.

This sequence joins TRBV7-2 and TRBJ2-7; weak D call: TRBD1 (5 bases). The CDR3 consists of 12 residues. Germline V gene lookup returns CDR1 SGHTA and CDR2 FQGNSA. V was shortened by 4 bases and J by 6 bases, with 10 bases between the two germline ends. The CDR3 nucleotides are TGTGCCAGCAGCTGGGGCAGCCCCGAGCAGTACTTC. Amino acid sequence: CASSWGSPEQYF.

The chain employs TRBV20-1 and TRBJ2-1, with no clear D. Germline-derived CDR1 and CDR2 are DFQATT and SNEGSKA (reference sequence). V was clipped by 5 bases and J by 0 bases, with 8 bases between them. The CDR3 runs 13 residues. CDR3 bases: TGCAGTGCTTTACACCACTCCTACAATGAGCAGTTCTTC. It encodes CSALHHSYNEQFF.

The CDR3 region is CASSFMASGGTQYF. CDR3 bases: TGTGCCAGCAGCTTCATGGCCTCGGGGGGGACCCAGTACTTC. The chain employs TRBV5-6 and TRBJ2-5; 7 bases are a match to TRBD2. CDR1 is SGHDT, CDR2 YYEEEE, per germline. The CDR3 runs 14 residues. V lost 2 bases to trimming and J lost 7 bases; unmatched junction nucleotides: 8.

This chain connects TRBV4-3 to TRBJ1-1; D possibly corresponds to TRBD1 (6 bases). V lost 9 bases and J 5 bases, leaving 16 bases between the germline ends. Germline CDR1 LGHNA, CDR2 YSLEER. The CDR3 sequence is 13 residues long. CDR3 DNA sequence: TGCGCCAGTAGGGGGGGGCGATGGACTGAAGCTTTCTTT. It is translated as CASRGGRWTEAFF.

The chain is built from TRBV20-1 and TRBJ2-1, with 11 positions matching TRBD2. V lost 5 bases, J lost 3 bases, and 6 bases stayed unmatched. The length of the CDR3 is 15 residues. Germline lookup yields CDR1 DFQATT and CDR2 SNEGSKA (reference sequence). The CDR3 region has the DNA TGCAGTGCTGCTAGCGGGAGGAACCACTACAATGAGCAGTTCTTC. This codes for CSAASGRNHYNEQFF.

This clonotype was counted a few times. The chain links TRBV6-1 to TRBJ2-2, with unresolved D. This CDR3 has 15 residues. The V gene's germline CDR1 is MNHNS and CDR2 SASEGT. The V and J ends lost 5 bases and 0 bases respectively, with 10 bases between them. Here the CDR3 reads CASSMGRSNTGELFF. CDR3 DNA: TGTGCCAGCAGTATGGGCAGATCGAACACCGGGGAGCTGTTTTTT.

V usage is TRBV13 and J usage is TRBJ2-2; D is unclear. V lost 3 bases to trimming and J lost 6 bases, with 14 bases between them. This CDR3 is 15 amino acids long. Germline values: CDR1 PRHDT, CDR2 FYEKMQ (reference sequence). Here the CDR3 reads CASSLGSGRPGELFF. The CDR3 DNA follows: TGTGCCAGCAGCTTGGGGTCCGGGCGGCCCGGGGAGCTGTTTTTT.

V is TRBV2 and J is TRBJ2-1, with 7 positions matching TRBD1. The CDR3 runs 15 residues. Unmatched junction bases numbered 5, after V lost 6 bases and J lost 0 bases. Germline V gene sequence: CDR1 SNHLY, CDR2 FYNNEI. CDR3 protein: CASRATGSSYNEQFF. The CDR3 region has the DNA TGTGCCAGCAGGGCGACAGGGAGCTCCTACAATGAGCAGTTCTTC.

The V call is TRBV6-6, the J call TRBJ1-5; D possibly corresponds to TRBD1 (6 bases). Germline V lookup: CDR1 MNHNY, CDR2 SVGAGI (reference sequence). The CDR3 is 15 residues long. V lost 2 bases, J lost 7 bases, and 15 bases lay in between. The CDR3, as DNA: TGTGCCAGCAGTTACCAGACAGGACCCAACCAGCCCCAGCATTTT. Amino acid sequence: CASSYQTGPNQPQHF.

This clonotype showed up just a few times. The rearrangement links TRBV5-6 to TRBJ2-1; 8 nucleotides line up with TRBD1. Germline V lookup: CDR1 SGHDT, CDR2 YYEEEE. This CDR3 is built from 15 residues. The V gene end was trimmed by 3 bases and the J gene end by 4 bases; junction bases not matched to a gene: 6. CDR3 loop: CASSSGQGGYNEQFF. DNA of the CDR3: TGTGCCAGCAGCTCTGGACAGGGTGGATACAATGAGCAGTTCTTC.

This chain connects TRBV30 to TRBJ2-2, with 12 bases lining up with TRBD2. Trimming at V came to 1 base and at J to 3 bases, leaving 3 bases not matched to a gene. The CDR3 has 16 residues. Germline CDR1 and CDR2: GTSNPN and SVGIG (reference sequence). CDR3 protein: CAWSGLAGVHTGELFF. The CDR3, as DNA: TGTGCCTGGAGTGGACTAGCGGGAGTCCACACCGGGGAGCTGTTTTTT.

This clonotype was observed once. V usage is TRBV14 and J usage is TRBJ1-4; D call uncertain. This CDR3 has 12 amino acids. The V end lost 4 bases, the J end lost 12 bases, and 12 bases lay between the germline ends. Germline assignment: CDR1 SGHDN and CDR2 FVKESK. DNA of the CDR3: TGTGCCAGCAGCCGAGATAGGGAGGAACTGTTTTTT. Amino acid sequence: CASSRDREELFF.

This clonotype has just one count. The V call is TRBV19, the J call TRBJ2-5; D is ambiguous. CDR1 and CDR2 (germline): LNHDA, SQIVND (reference sequence). Trimming shortened V by 0 bases and J by 5 bases, and 7 bases separated the two germline ends. The length of the CDR3 is 13 residues. The CDR3 region is CASSIDEEETQYF. The CDR3 nucleotides read TGTGCCAGTAGTATAGATGAAGAGGAGACCCAGTACTTC.

The table lists this clonotype with a count of one. The chain couples TRBV4-3 to TRBJ2-7, with 7 bases fitting TRBD1. The length of the CDR3 is 15 residues. Germline CDR1 and CDR2: LGHNA and YSLEER. Losses at the gene ends were 1 base for V and 2 bases for J; bases not matched to a gene: 5. The CDR3 region is CASSQGAGGTYEQYF. DNA of the CDR3: TGCGCCAGCAGCCAAGGGGCAGGGGGTACCTACGAGCAGTACTTC.

The rearrangement joins TRBV4-3 to TRBJ2-5, with TRBD2 identical over 9 bases. The germline V gene has CDR1 LGHNA and CDR2 YSLEER. The CDR3 consists of 18 residues. J lost 1 base, V lost 0 bases, and 9 bases had no gene match. CDR3 DNA sequence: TGCGCCAGCAGCCAAGATGAAGGTAGCGGGGGTTTCCAAGAGACCCAGTACTTC. It specifies CASSQDEGSGGFQETQYF.

The gene calls are TRBV23-1 and TRBJ2-7; 10 bases fit TRBD2. TRBV23-1 is given ORF status, its function remaining uncertain. The CDR3 is 23 residues long. Germline trimming cut 0 bases from V and 0 bases from J; bases unmatched to any gene: 23. DNA of the CDR3: TGCGCCAGCAGTCAATCAAAGGTCCGAGGATACCGAGCACTAGCGGGGAGCTCCTACGAGCAGTACTTC. Translation gives CASSQSKVRGYRALAGSSYEQYF.

The chain links TRBV7-9 to TRBJ1-1; 7 nucleotides align to TRBD1. The CDR3 extends over 13 amino acids. The junction had 9 bases not matched to a gene; V was cut back by 8 bases and J by 6 bases. CDR1 SEHNR and CDR2 FQNEAQ come from the germline V gene (reference sequence). The CDR3 sequence: CASGRGGQPEAFF. CDR3 DNA: TGTGCCAGCGGCAGAGGGGGACAGCCTGAAGCTTTCTTT.

This sequence joins TRBV7-9 and TRBJ1-1; 8 bases map to TRBD1. The CDR3 totals 15 residues. The germline V gene has CDR1 SEHNR and CDR2 FQNEAQ (reference sequence). The junction had 6 bases not matched to a gene; V was cut back by 5 bases and J by 1 base. The chain's CDR3 is CASSVWDRPNTEAFF. The CDR3 bases are TGTGCCAGCAGCGTATGGGACAGGCCGAACACTGAAGCTTTCTTT.

This clonotype was observed a handful of times. The V gene is TRBV13, the J gene TRBJ2-5; no reliable D call. From germline, CDR1 is PRHDT and CDR2 FYEKMQ (reference sequence). The CDR3 loop spans 13 amino acids. V was cut by 5 bases and J by 3 bases, with 10 bases left in between. CDR3 DNA: TGTGCCAGCAGCCCCTTTGTCGAAGAGACCCAGTACTTC. Translated: CASSPFVEETQYF.

CDR3 in amino acids: CASSLRTGLAAKAPYEQYF. DNA for the CDR3: TGTGCCAGCAGTTTGCGAACTGGACTAGCGGCCAAAGCACCCTACGAGCAGTACTTC. The rearrangement uses TRBV28 and TRBJ2-7, with 10 bases identical to TRBD2. Germline V gives CDR1 MDHEN, CDR2 SYDVKM. V lost 3 bases to trimming and J lost 2 bases; unmatched junction nucleotides: 16. This CDR3 spans 19 amino acids.

This clonotype appeared a few times. The chain links TRBV20-1 to TRBJ2-7, with TRBD2 as a possible D gene (6 bases). Germline V gene sequence: CDR1 DFQATT, CDR2 SNEGSKA (reference sequence). V lost 3 bases and J 3 bases, leaving 21 bases between the germline ends. The CDR3 has 16 residues. This chain's CDR3 is CSASNRDSPTYYEQYF. DNA for the CDR3: TGCAGTGCTAGCAACCGGGACTCCCCCACATACTACGAGCAGTACTTC.